This is a list of T cell receptor beta chains from one sample in a study of siplizumab effects on memory and regulatory T cells. TCRdb's table, derived via immunoSEQ multiplex PCR, lists solely in-frame clones and lacks some. Here the sample spans about 100,000 clones, more than 90% being singletons. The sequenced sample consisted of CD4+ T cells sorted from blood. These receptors came from a human donor in good health. Some clones in this sample may be carry-over from other donors' samples. Each CDR3 is given with its conserved first and last residue. The D gene is left open where the match is weak. The size field is filled for only some rows; it gives once, few, many or a size class.

j_gene,v_gene,d_gene,abundance,CDR3aa,CDR3nt
TRBJ2-1,TRBV6-5,TRBD2,-,CASSYQAGGPPEQFF,TGTGCCAGCAGTTACCAAGCGGGAGGGCCCCCTGAGCAGTTCTTC
TRBJ2-7,TRBV2,-,once,CASNRDYEQYF,TGTGCCAGCAACCGGGACTACGAGCAGTACTTC
TRBJ2-2,TRBV9,TRBD1,-,CASSVEQGASGELFF,TGTGCCAGCAGCGTAGAACAGGGGGCATCCGGGGAGCTGTTTTTT
TRBJ2-7,TRBV6-1,-,once,CASSDLGQIRDEQYF,TGTGCCAGCAGTGATCTGGGCCAAATACGGGACGAGCAGTACTTC
TRBJ2-7,TRBV6-6,TRBD1,-,CASCPRDRAKEQYF,TGTGCCAGCTGCCCCCGGGACAGGGCGAAGGAGCAGTACTTC
TRBJ2-7,TRBV29-1,TRBD1,-,CSAGEPGQAPYEQYF,TGCAGCGCCGGGGAACCGGGACAGGCCCCCTACGAGCAGTACTTC
TRBJ2-1,TRBV5-1,TRBD2,-,CASSLRKTQRESNEQFF,TGCGCCAGCAGCTTGCGGAAAACTCAGCGGGAGAGCAATGAGCAGTTCTTC
TRBJ1-1,TRBV6-5,TRBD1,-,CASILPTGQGNEAFF,TGTGCCAGCATTCTACCAACGGGACAGGGCAATGAAGCTTTCTTT
TRBJ1-1,TRBV5-1,TRBD1,-,CASSFTSPGQGMNTEAFF,TGCGCCAGCAGCTTCACTTCACCGGGACAGGGGATGAACACTGAAGCTTTCTTT
TRBJ1-4,TRBV6-1,-,-,CASSDFQGQAANEKLFF,TGTGCCAGCAGTGATTTCCAGGGGCAAGCGGCTAATGAAAAACTGTTTTTT